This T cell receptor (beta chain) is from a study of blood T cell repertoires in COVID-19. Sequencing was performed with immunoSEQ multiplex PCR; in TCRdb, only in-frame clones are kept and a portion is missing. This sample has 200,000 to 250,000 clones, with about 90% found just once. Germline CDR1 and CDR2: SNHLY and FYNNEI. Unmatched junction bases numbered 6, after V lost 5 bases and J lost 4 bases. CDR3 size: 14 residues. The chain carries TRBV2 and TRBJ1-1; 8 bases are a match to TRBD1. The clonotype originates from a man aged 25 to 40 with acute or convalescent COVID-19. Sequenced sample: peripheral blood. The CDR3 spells CASSPTGAFTEAFF. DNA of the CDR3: TGTGCCAGCAGTCCGACAGGGGCTTTCACTGAAGCTTTCTTT.